The clone carrying this T cell receptor beta chain was detected ten times or more. Its antigen is unknown. This entry is derived from a study of blood T cells in healthy people across ages. Broader study findings: CMV status of donors was unknown, possibly confounding expanded clonotype changes.

Germline assignment: CDR1 ENHRY and CDR2 SYGVKD. The CDR3 has 11 amino acids. The germline V and J ends were trimmed by 4 bases and 6 bases, with 4 bases remaining between them. A second about 6 to 12 cycle PCR used barcoded and J-beta primers. Unique molecular identifiers of 12 random nucleotides labeled each cDNA. Every sample gave at least 2.5 million paired-end reads containing CDR3. From the 5' RACE reads, TCRdb called clonotypes with MiXCR, one entry per CDR3 protein. Of about 1.5 million distinct CDR3 sequences listed, under 55% are singletons. The donors, aged about 6 to 95, were healthy Caucasians from Russia.

The sample taken for sequencing was blood. The chain employs TRBV10-3 and TRBJ2-1; no firm D call. The sequence was collected from a woman under 30 in good health. The DNA of the CDR3 is TGTGCCATCAGTGTAGGCAATGAGCAGTTCTTC. Its translation is CAISVGNEQFF.